A selection of T cell receptor beta chains follows, all from one sample in a study of blood T cell repertoires in COVID-19. Generated by immunoSEQ multiplex PCR, the TCRdb table keeps only in-frame clones and is missing some. The sample has about half a million clones; about 88% are singletons. The material sequenced was PBMCs or T cells enriched from blood (not recorded which). These receptors originate from a woman in her sixties or seventies who had recovered from COVID-19. Both conserved end residues are part of each CDR3.

v_gene | CDR3aa
TRBV7-6 | CASSSGTSNQPQHF
TRBV7-6 | CASSPNTRAGNTIYF
TRBV12-5 | CASAQGGTEAFF
TRBV3-1/TRBV3-2 | CASSPGTGRDEQFF
TRBV6-6 | CASSSTGGGYGYTF
TRBV29-1 | CSVEGTGLNEQYF
TRBV4-2 | CASSQDVPGGTGELFF
TRBV13 | CASSLTSGANYNEQFF
TRBV3-1/TRBV3-2 | CASSQDRASGTFF
TRBV3-1/TRBV3-2 | CASSQGLLNTEAFF
TRBV9 | CASSAGRGGTNEKLFF
TRBV15 | CATSLGTSVDTQYF
TRBV6-5 | CASSYAGPYNEQFF
TRBV27 | CASSLPGGYRERGSNQPQHF
TRBV14 | CASSQAQASSYEQYF